Listed below are T cell receptor beta chains from one sample, sequenced in a study of cytotoxic CD8 clonotypes in ibrutinib-treated CLL. Profiled with immunoSEQ multiplex PCR; TCRdb holds only in-frame clones, not every one. The sample shows some 140,000 clones, 84% of them seen only once. This sample comprised PBMCs, obtained after 24 months of ibrutinib treatment. Receptors were obtained from a human donor with chronic lymphocytic leukemia. Both conserved end residues are part of each CDR3. A D gene is named only where the DNA matches it firmly. The size entry is marked missing in some rows and otherwise reads once, few, many or a size class.

clone_size	v_call	d_call	j_call	cdr3_aa	cdr3_nt
-	TRBV6-6	-	TRBJ1-3	CASTFSFSGNTIYF	TGTGCCAGCACCTTTTCGTTCTCTGGAAACACCATATATTTT
few	TRBV19	-	TRBJ2-5	CASSIRSPRTGIQETQYF	TGTGCCAGTAGTATACGTTCCCCCCGGACTGGGATTCAAGAGACCCAGTACTTC
-	TRBV9	TRBD2	TRBJ2-7	CASSVAASGAGEQYF	TGTGCCAGCAGCGTAGCCGCTAGCGGGGCTGGCGAGCAGTACTTC
-	TRBV6-5	TRBD1	TRBJ2-7	CASSQGQVSSYEQYF	TGTGCCAGCAGCCAAGGACAGGTGAGCTCCTACGAGCAGTACTTC
-	TRBV6-1	-	TRBJ2-7	CASSELGGPRTYEQYF	TGTGCCAGCAGTGAACTTGGGGGACCCCGCACCTACGAGCAGTACTTC
-	TRBV30	-	TRBJ2-2	CAWSVRGGELFF	TGTGCCTGGAGTGTACGCGGCGGGGAGCTGTTTTTT
-	TRBV15	TRBD1	TRBJ2-6	CATSAGGGSGANVLTF	TGTGCCACCAGCGCAGGGGGTGGGTCTGGGGCCAACGTCCTGACTTTC
-	TRBV18	-	TRBJ1-5	CASSPPGPRDNQPQHF	TGTGCCAGCTCACCACCGGGACCCCGGGACAATCAGCCCCAGCATTTT
once	TRBV19	-	TRBJ2-7	CASSIAAGNNEQYF	TGTGCCAGTAGTATAGCGGCAGGGAACAACGAGCAGTACTTC
few	TRBV5-1	TRBD1	TRBJ1-1	CASRDRGPEAFF	TGCGCCAGCAGGGACAGGGGTCCTGAAGCTTTCTTT
-	TRBV5-1	-	TRBJ1-2	CASRKETNYGYTF	TGCGCCAGCAGGAAGGAGACTAACTATGGCTACACCTTC
once	TRBV5-1	-	TRBJ1-4	CASSLNRRVNEKLFF	TGCGCCAGCAGCTTGAACCGGAGGGTGAATGAAAAACTGTTTTTT
-	TRBV6-6	-	TRBJ1-1	CASSYSTRGVTEAFF	TGTGCCAGCAGTTACTCGACGAGAGGGGTGACTGAAGCTTTCTTT
-	TRBV16	-	TRBJ1-3	CASTRDVGGNTIYF	TGTGCCAGCACAAGGGACGTCGGGGGAAACACCATATATTTT
-	TRBV7-7	-	TRBJ2-5	CASSFNPGETQYF	TGTGCCAGCAGCTTCAACCCGGGAGAGACCCAGTACTTC
-	TRBV9	-	TRBJ1-5	CASSVSLQEDQPQHF	TGTGCCAGCAGCGTAAGTTTACAGGAAGATCAGCCCCAGCATTTT
-	TRBV30	-	TRBJ1-3	CAWSVGGGLISGNTIYF	TGTGCCTGGAGTGTAGGTGGGGGTCTGATCTCTGGAAACACCATATATTTT
-	TRBV7-2	-	TRBJ2-5	CASSLGQRQTETQYF	TGTGCCAGCAGCTTAGGTCAAAGACAGACAGAGACCCAGTACTTC
-	TRBV7-2	-	TRBJ1-5	CASSLSANGQPQHF	TGTGCCAGCAGCTTAAGTGCGAACGGGCAGCCCCAGCATTTT
-	TRBV2	-	TRBJ1-3	CASSEIVNTIYF	TGTGCCAGCAGTGAAATAGTCAACACCATATATTTT
few	TRBV5-6	TRBD2	TRBJ2-5	CASSLKSSGGKTQYF	TGTGCCAGCAGCCTCAAGAGCTCGGGGGGAAAGACCCAGTACTTC
-	TRBV19	TRBD1	TRBJ1-1	CASSEPTGAMNTEAFF	TGTGCCAGTAGTGAACCGACAGGGGCTATGAACACTGAAGCTTTCTTT
few	TRBV6-1	-	TRBJ1-1	CASSAGTGNTEAFF	TGTGCCAGCAGTGCAGGGACGGGGAACACTGAAGCTTTCTTT